The 30 T cell receptor beta chains presented below share a single source sample, sequenced in a study of blood T cell repertoires in COVID-19. Assay: immunoSEQ multiplex PCR; the TCRdb copy retains only in-frame clones and omits some. The sample lists over 85,000 clones, 65% to 90% seen once, with about 4% in the top ten. The material sequenced was peripheral blood. These receptors were collected from a man between 60 and 75 years old with acute or convalescent COVID-19.

V and J are TRBV15 and TRBJ1-2; 7 bases are a match to TRBD1. J was trimmed by 3 bases and V by 4 bases; bases with no gene match: 5. This CDR3 region has 14 residues. In germline, CDR1 is LNHNV, CDR2 YYDKDF (reference sequence). CDR3: CATSKQGYDYGYTF. In DNA form, the CDR3 reads TGTGCCACCAGCAAACAGGGGTACGACTATGGCTACACCTTC.

The gene calls are TRBV5-5 and TRBJ1-6; D uncertain. Germline CDR1 is SGHKS and CDR2 is YYEKEE (reference sequence). Trimming took 6 bases from V and 3 from J, leaving 16 bases between them. CDR3 size: 16 residues. CDR3 bases: TGTGCCAGCACCCTAGGTTGGCTGAGCTATAATTCACCCCTCCACTTT. Encoded protein: CASTLGWLSYNSPLHF.

This chain connects TRBV7-2 to TRBJ2-5, with TRBD1 as a possible D gene (5 bases). Germline V gene lookup returns CDR1 SGHTA and CDR2 FQGNSA. The CDR3 has 17 residues. V lost 5 bases to trimming and J lost 1 base, with 20 bases between them. The CDR3 reads CASSRTHADSSQETQYF. DNA of the CDR3: TGTGCCAGCAGCCGCACCCATGCCGACAGCTCCCAAGAGACCCAGTACTTC. The full variable domain, its missing parts supplied by reference TRBV7-2 and TRBJ2-5, is GAGVSQSPSNKVTEKGKDVELRCDPISGHTALYWYRQSLGQGLEFLIYFQGNSAPDKSGLPSDRFSAERTGGSVSTLTIQRTQQEDSAVYLCASSRTHADSSQETQYFGPGTRLLVL.

This clone was detected once. V and J are TRBV6-2 or TRBV6-3 and TRBJ2-7; D is perhaps TRBD1 (5 bases). V lost 4 bases, J lost 3 bases, and 7 bases lay in between. CDR3 length equals 12 residues. Germline-derived CDR1 and CDR2 are MNHEY and SVGEGT. CDR3 in DNA: TGTGCCAGCAGTTCGCAGGGCTACGAGCAGTACTTC. Its protein is CASSSQGYEQYF.

This chain links TRBV29-1 with TRBJ2-3; D may be TRBD1 (5 bases). V lost 4 bases, J lost 6 bases, and 14 bases lay in between. CDR3 length: 13 residues. Germline values: CDR1 SQVTM, CDR2 ANQGSEA. CDR3 in DNA: TGCAGCGTTGGGCAGGCCCCAGGGGATACGCAGTATTTT. Its protein is CSVGQAPGDTQYF.

V and J are TRBV21-1 and TRBJ1-2. TRBV21-1 is shown as a pseudogene. The CDR3 totals 14 residues. In DNA form, the CDR3 reads TGTGCCAGCAGCTCAGAGGGCAGGGAGGATGGCTACACCTTC. It translates to CASSSEGREDGYTF.

As concerns this clone: Other DNA sequences in this sample translate to the same CDR3. V and J are TRBV6-5 and TRBJ1-1; D possibly corresponds to TRBD1 (5 bases). V lost 7 bases and J lost 1, with 10 bases in between. CDR1 is MNHEY and CDR2 is SVGAGI in the germline V gene. The length of the CDR3 is 13 residues. The CDR3 region is CASTVDRNTEAFF. The CDR3 DNA reads TGTGCCAGCACCGTTGACAGGAACACTGAAGCTTTCTTT.

The rearrangement uses TRBV3-1 (or the pseudogene TRBV3-2) and TRBJ2-7; TRBD2 aligns across 10 bases. CDR1 and CDR2 from the germline V gene are LGHDT and YNNKEL (reference sequence). V was clipped by 4 bases and J by 6 bases; unmatched bases: 6. The CDR3 spans 14 residues. In DNA, the CDR3 is TGTGCCAGCAGCCTCATGCGGACTAGCGGCGAGCAGTACTTC. It specifies CASSLMRTSGEQYF.

The chain combines TRBV11-2 with TRBJ1-6; perhaps TRBD1 as D (6 bases). Germline V gives CDR1 SGHAT, CDR2 FQNNGV. The CDR3 spans 17 residues. Trimming cost V 5 bases and J 0 bases, with 14 bases left between them. The CDR3 bases are TGTGCCAGCAGCCGAGGACAGCCAGGCTCCTATAATTCACCCCTCCACTTT. Translation gives CASSRGQPGSYNSPLHF.

The chain employs TRBV4-3 and TRBJ2-3; 12 positions match TRBD2. Germline CDR1 is LGHNA and CDR2 is YSLEER. V gave up 4 bases and J gave up 1 base; unmatched junction bases: 3. The CDR3 is 16 residues long. CDR3 in amino acids: CASSRLAGARTDTQYF. The CDR3 DNA is TGCGCCAGCAGCCGACTAGCGGGGGCCCGCACAGATACGCAGTATTTT.

The chain couples TRBV19 to TRBJ2-5; unclear D gene. The ends were cut back, 1 base at V and 2 bases at J, with 8 bases in the middle. The CDR3 has 14 residues. Looked up from germline, CDR1 is LNHDA and CDR2 is SQIVND (reference sequence). The CDR3 DNA follows: TGTGCCAGTAGTATAGGTTCTGTTCAAGAGACCCAGTACTTC. Its translation: CASSIGSVQETQYF.

The rearrangement links TRBV5-4 to TRBJ2-7; 9 bases are shared with TRBD2. The V gene end was trimmed by 0 bases and the J gene end by 6 bases; junction bases not matched to a gene: 7. From germline, CDR1 is SGHNT and CDR2 YYREEE (reference sequence). The CDR3 totals 15 residues. CDR3 amino acids: CASSLDAREGIEQYF. CDR3 bases: TGTGCCAGCAGCTTGGATGCGCGGGAGGGTATCGAGCAGTACTTC.

For this clone: Lacking the conserved final phenylalanine or tryptophan, this CDR3 likely reflects a read error. It is unclear where the CDR3 begins or ends on the DNA, so no DNA is shown, and the CDR3 is as TCRdb lists it. The chain joins TRBV12-3 or TRBV12-4 to TRBJ2-7; the DNA was not compared with TRBD1, the D call given in the table. The CDR3 is made up of 13 amino acids, end residues included. The CDR3: CASSLRTGLGVVY.

There are a few counts of this clone. This rearrangement joins TRBV4-2 to TRBJ1-2; D might be TRBD1 (5 bases). This CDR3 has 16 amino acids. The V end lost 2 bases, the J end lost 2 bases, and 15 bases lay between the germline ends. Germline V gene lookup returns CDR1 LGHNA and CDR2 YNFKEQ. The CDR3 bases are TGTGCCAGCAGCCAACTAATTAGGGGCCGGAACTATGGCTACACCTTC. Its translation: CASSQLIRGRNYGYTF.

V is TRBV6-5 and J is TRBJ2-2; 10 bases map to TRBD2. This CDR3 comprises 15 residues. Germline V gene data show CDR1 as MNHEY and CDR2 as SVGAGI. J gave up 6 bases and V 4 bases, and 5 bases lay outside the gene matches. The CDR3 DNA follows: TGTGCCAGCAGTTCAGCGGGGGGGCACGCCGGGGAGCTGTTTTTT. Translated: CASSSAGGHAGELFF.

The chain recombines TRBV19 with TRBJ2-7, with 8 bases fitting TRBD2. CDR1 and CDR2 from the germline V gene are LNHDA and SQIVND (reference sequence). The CDR3 extends over 14 amino acids. V lost 3 bases and J lost 4; bases outside the gene matches: 5. CDR3 sequence (DNA): TGTGCCAGTAGTATCAGCGGGAGAGGTTACGAGCAGTACTTC. Amino acids: CASSISGRGYEQYF.

This rearrangement joins TRBV7-3 to TRBJ1-1, with 10 bases identical to TRBD1. CDR1 and CDR2 from the germline V gene are SGHTA and FQGTGA. The CDR3 is made up of 16 amino acids. Losses at the gene ends were 5 bases for V and 4 bases for J; bases not matched to a gene: 10. The CDR3, as DNA: TGTGCCAGCAGCGACAACCCGGGACAGGGGAGCACTGAAGCTTTCTTT. It specifies CASSDNPGQGSTEAFF.

To note about this clone: Distinct nucleotide sequences in the sample also encode this CDR3. The V gene is TRBV9, the J gene TRBJ1-6; no definite D call. The germline V gene encodes CDR1 SGDLS and CDR2 YYNGEE. V lost 4 bases, J lost 3 bases, and 14 bases lay in between. The CDR3 length is 16 residues. The chain's CDR3 is CASSPRAGSYNSPLHF. The CDR3 DNA follows: TGTGCCAGCAGCCCTCGAGCGGGCAGCTATAATTCACCCCTCCACTTT. The whole variable domain, remainder taken from reference TRBV9 and TRBJ1-6, is DSGVTQTPKHLITATGQRVTLRCSPRSGDLSVYWYQQSLDQGLQFLIQYYNGEERAKGNILERFSAQQFPDLHSELNLSSLELGDSALYFCASSPRAGSYNSPLHFGNGTRLTVT.

This chain joins TRBV5-6 and TRBJ2-7; 9 positions agree with TRBD2. The junction had 7 bases not matched to a gene; V was cut back by 4 bases and J by 5 bases. Germline V CDR1 and CDR2: SGHDT, YYEEEE. This CDR3 contains 14 residues. CDR3 in amino acids: CASSMLAGFNEQYF. In DNA form, the CDR3 reads TGTGCCAGCAGCATGCTAGCGGGATTCAACGAGCAGTACTTC. Using reference TRBV5-6 and TRBJ2-7 for the parts outside the CDR3, the full variable domain is DAGVTQSPTHLIKTRGQQVTLRCSPKSGHDTVSWYQQALGQGPQFIFQYYEEEERQRGNFPDRFSGHQFPNYSSELNVNALLLGDSALYLCASSMLAGFNEQYFGPGTRLTVT.

The chain carries TRBV20-1 and TRBJ2-7, with D perhaps matching TRBD2 (5 bases). CDR1 is DFQATT and CDR2 is SNEGSKA in the germline V gene (reference sequence). Trimming cost V 3 bases and J 0 bases, with 9 bases left between them. The CDR3 is 13 residues long. The CDR3 region is CSASGESSYEQYF. In nucleotides, the CDR3 is TGCAGTGCTAGTGGGGAGAGCTCCTACGAGCAGTACTTC.

There are a few counts of this clone. The chain carries TRBV10-2 and TRBJ1-6, with D perhaps matching TRBD1 (5 bases). Trimming removed 8 bases at V and 5 bases at J, with 10 bases between. Germline V gene data show CDR1 as WSHSY and CDR2 as SAAADI. There are 13 residues in the CDR3. The CDR3 reads CASRDLDNSPLHF. CDR3 bases: TGCGCCAGCCGGGACTTAGATAATTCACCCCTCCACTTT.

The chain uses TRBV3-1 (or the pseudogene TRBV3-2) and TRBJ2-7; 9 bases fit TRBD1. Germline assignment: CDR1 LGHDT and CDR2 YNNKEL (reference sequence). The CDR3 has 12 amino acids. With 1 base clipped from V and 12 bases from J, the junction kept 4 bases outside the gene matches. CDR3 residues: CASSQGAGQGYF. As DNA, the CDR3 is TGTGCCAGCAGCCAAGGAGCGGGACAGGGGTACTTC.

V usage is TRBV5-1 and J usage is TRBJ2-3; TRBD2 aligns across 15 bases. V gave up 3 bases and J gave up 1 base; unmatched junction bases: 6. The CDR3 is made up of 18 amino acids. Germline loops: CDR1 SGHRS, CDR2 YFSETQ. DNA for the CDR3: TGCGCCAGCAGCTCCGGACTAGCGGGAGGGAGTGGCACAGATACGCAGTATTTT. This translates into CASSSGLAGGSGTDTQYF. The complete variable domain, with remaining parts taken from reference TRBV5-1 and TRBJ2-3, reads KAGVTQTPRYLIKTRGQQVTLSCSPISGHRSVSWYQQTPGQGLQFLFEYFSETQRNKGNFPGRFSGRQFSNSRSEMNVSTLELGDSALYLCASSSGLAGGSGTDTQYFGPGTRLTVL.

V is TRBV5-1 and J is TRBJ1-2; D not resolved. Trimming left V 3 bases short and J 0 bases short, with 12 bases between. The CDR3 length is 15 residues. The germline CDR1 and CDR2 sequences are SGHRS and YFSETQ. The CDR3 nucleotides are TGCGCCAGCAGCTCTACTCGAGTCGCTAACTATGGCTACACCTTC. Amino acid sequence: CASSSTRVANYGYTF.

The chain couples TRBV5-1 to TRBJ1-1, with D hard to call. The CDR3 length is 13 residues. Per the germline V gene, CDR1 is SGHRS and CDR2 is YFSETQ. Between the trimmed V and J ends, which lost 7 bases and 1 base, there was a span of 11 bases. This CDR3 reads CASGSPGNTEAFF. CDR3 bases: TGCGCCAGCGGTTCCCCAGGGAACACTGAAGCTTTCTTT.

The CDR3 DNA reads as TGCGCCAGCAGCTGGACAGGGGTAGTGCGGATGAACACTGAAGCTTTCTTT. This sequence encodes CASSWTGVVRMNTEAFF. This chain uses TRBV5-1 with TRBJ1-1; the match to TRBD1 covers 9 bases. J lost 0 bases, V lost 3 bases, and 9 bases had no gene match. The CDR3 is made up of 17 amino acids. The germline gives CDR1 SGHRS, CDR2 YFSETQ.

This clone was seen only a few times. The CDR3 is CAWKGRDLDAFF. The CDR3 region has the DNA TGTGCCTGGAAGGGGAGGGACCTGGACGCTTTCTTT. The rearrangement uses TRBV30 and TRBJ1-1, with D tentatively TRBD1 (5 bases). The V end was cut by 4 bases, the J end by 11 bases, with 17 bases between. The CDR3 consists of 12 residues. CDR1 is GTSNPN, CDR2 SVGIG, per germline (reference sequence). The whole variable domain, remainder taken from reference TRBV30 and TRBJ1-1, is SQTIHQWPATLVQPVGSPLSLECTVEGTSNPNLYWYRQAAGRGLQLLFYSVGIGQISSEVPQNLSASRPQDRQFILSSKKLLLSDSGFYLCAWKGRDLDAFFGQGTRLTVV.

J is TRBJ2-2 and V is TRBV7-9, with D unresolved. V lost 5 bases to trimming and J lost 4 bases, with 11 bases between them. Looked up from germline, CDR1 is SEHNR and CDR2 is FQNEAQ (reference sequence). The CDR3 contains 14 residues. Written as DNA, the CDR3 is TGTGCCAGCAGCCACTCAGCAGGCACCGGGGAGCTGTTTTTT. Translating it yields CASSHSAGTGELFF.

V and J are TRBV7-6 and TRBJ2-3; 8 bases fit TRBD1. The CDR3 length is 15 residues. V shed 5 bases and J 3 bases; nucleotides not matched to a gene: 7. The germline gives CDR1 SGHVS, CDR2 FNYEAQ. CDR3 region: CASSARTGWTDTQYF. CDR3 sequence (DNA): TGTGCCAGCAGCGCCCGGACAGGGTGGACAGATACGCAGTATTTT.

The CDR3 region has the DNA TGTGCCAGCAGCTTGGCCGTGGAGGGCGGGAAGGAGTTCTTC. Its protein product is CASSLAVEGGKEFF. The V and J genes are TRBV5-6 and TRBJ2-1; weak D call: TRBD2 (6 bases). Looked up from germline, CDR1 is SGHDT and CDR2 is YYEEEE. The CDR3 spans 14 residues. The V and J ends lost 0 bases and 14 bases respectively, with 18 bases between them.